The rows below give T cell receptor beta chains drawn from one sample of a study of control samples from healthy donors and cancer patients. TCRdb keeps only in-frame clones here, not all; method: immunoSEQ multiplex PCR. The repertoire holds roughly 120,000 clones, approximately 95% seen once, with about 3.5% in the top ten. The specimen was blood. The receptors were gathered from a man aged 25-45 years in good health. Each CDR3 is given with its conserved first and last residue. D genes are given only for firm matches. Clone size, where shown, is once, few, many, or a class for clones that have expanded.

v_gene,d_gene,j_gene,abundance,CDR3aa,CDR3nt
TRBV6-5,TRBD1,TRBJ1-3,NA,CASRQGAENTIYF,TGTGCCAGTAGACAGGGGGCAGAAAACACCATATATTTT
TRBV27,NA,TRBJ2-1,NA,CASSSGLGVNEQFF,TGTGCCAGCAGTTCCGGACTGGGAGTCAATGAGCAGTTCTTC
TRBV10-3,NA,TRBJ2-1,NA,CAIAAGSSYNEQFF,TGTGCCATCGCTGCCGGGAGCTCCTACAATGAGCAGTTCTTC
TRBV7-2,NA,TRBJ2-5,NA,CASSLQTQGGRETQYF,TGTGCCAGCAGCTTACAAACACAGGGAGGTCGAGAGACCCAGTACTTC
TRBV4-1,TRBD1,TRBJ2-3,NA,CASSRFTGTGKEDTQYF,TGCGCCAGCAGCCGCTTCACCGGGACAGGGAAGGAAGATACGCAGTATTTT
TRBV28,TRBD1,TRBJ1-3,NA,CASRTGGPGNTIYF,TGTGCCAGCAGGACAGGGGGTCCTGGAAACACCATATATTTT
TRBV7-6,NA,TRBJ2-2,NA,CASSLEGEAIGELFF,TGTGCCAGCAGCTTAGAAGGGGAAGCGATCGGGGAGCTGTTTTTT
TRBV6-5,NA,TRBJ2-5,once,CASSYSPGVDETQYF,TGTGCCAGCAGTTACTCTCCGGGGGTCGATGAGACCCAGTACTTC
TRBV9,NA,TRBJ1-6,NA,CASSVSQNNSPLHF,TGTGCCAGCAGCGTTTCTCAAAATAATTCACCCCTCCACTTT
TRBV4-1,NA,TRBJ1-2,NA,CASSQGRNYGYTF,TGCGCCAGCAGCCAAGGGCGTAACTATGGCTACACCTTC
TRBV9,NA,TRBJ1-6,once,CASSGGRDNSPLHF,TGTGCCAGCAGCGGAGGCAGGGATAATTCACCCCTCCACTTT
TRBV28,NA,TRBJ2-7,NA,CASSSAGTDGYEQYF,TGTGCCAGCAGTTCTGCAGGGACGGACGGTTACGAGCAGTACTTC
TRBV9,NA,TRBJ2-5,NA,CASSVSTTVETQYF,TGTGCCAGCAGCGTATCCACAACCGTGGAGACCCAGTACTTC
TRBV5-4,NA,TRBJ1-5,NA,CASSFAGNDQPQHF,TGTGCCAGCAGCTTCGCAGGGAACGATCAGCCCCAGCATTTT
TRBV2,NA,TRBJ1-5,NA,CASSPVGKRNQPQHF,TGTGCCAGCAGTCCGGTAGGGAAGAGGAACCAGCCCCAGCATTTT
TRBV30,NA,TRBJ2-3,medium-sized,CAWGLDTQYF,TGTGCCTGGGGCTTAGATACGCAGTATTTT
TRBV7-2,NA,TRBJ1-5,once,CASSLGRSNQPQHF,TGTGCCAGCAGCTTAGGACGGAGCAATCAGCCCCAGCATTTT
TRBV28,NA,TRBJ1-1,NA,CASSVGGGTEAFF,TGTGCCAGCAGTGTGGGGGGAGGAACTGAAGCTTTCTTT
TRBV30,NA,TRBJ1-4,NA,CAWSVQVLGGPFF,TGTGCCTGGAGTGTACAGGTCCTGGGTGGACCGTTTTTT